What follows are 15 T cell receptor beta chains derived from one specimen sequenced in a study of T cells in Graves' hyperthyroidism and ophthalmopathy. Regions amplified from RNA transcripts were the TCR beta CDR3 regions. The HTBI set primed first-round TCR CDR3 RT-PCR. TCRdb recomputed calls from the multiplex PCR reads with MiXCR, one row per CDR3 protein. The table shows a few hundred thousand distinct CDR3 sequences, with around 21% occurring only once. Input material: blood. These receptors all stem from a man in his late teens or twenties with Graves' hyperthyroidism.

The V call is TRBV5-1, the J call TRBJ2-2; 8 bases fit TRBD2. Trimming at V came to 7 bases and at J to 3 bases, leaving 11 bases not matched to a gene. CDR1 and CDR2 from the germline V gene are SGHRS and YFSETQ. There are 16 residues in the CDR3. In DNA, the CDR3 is TGCGCCAGCGACTTCGTCGGGGGGGCGGACACCGGGGAGCTGTTTTTT. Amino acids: CASDFVGGADTGELFF.

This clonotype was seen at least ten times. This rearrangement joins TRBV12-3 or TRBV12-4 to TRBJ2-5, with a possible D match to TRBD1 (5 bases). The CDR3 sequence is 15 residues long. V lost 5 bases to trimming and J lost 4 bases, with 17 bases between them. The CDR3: CASSPTQGNRETQYF. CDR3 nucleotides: TGTGCCAGCAGTCCTACTCAGGGTAATCGAGAGACCCAGTACTTC.

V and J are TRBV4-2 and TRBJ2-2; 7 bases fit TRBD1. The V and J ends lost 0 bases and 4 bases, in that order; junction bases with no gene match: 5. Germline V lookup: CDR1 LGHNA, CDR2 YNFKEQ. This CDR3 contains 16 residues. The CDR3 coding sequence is TGTGCCAGCAGCCAAGAGGGTAGGGGGCGCACCGGGGAGCTGTTTTTT. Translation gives CASSQEGRGRTGELFF.

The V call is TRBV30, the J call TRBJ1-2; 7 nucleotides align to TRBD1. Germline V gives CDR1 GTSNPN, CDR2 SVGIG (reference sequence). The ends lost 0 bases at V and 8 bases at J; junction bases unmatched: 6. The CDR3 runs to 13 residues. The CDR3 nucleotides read TGTGCCTGGAGTGTCCTCGGACAGGACGGCTACACCTTC. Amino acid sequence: CAWSVLGQDGYTF.

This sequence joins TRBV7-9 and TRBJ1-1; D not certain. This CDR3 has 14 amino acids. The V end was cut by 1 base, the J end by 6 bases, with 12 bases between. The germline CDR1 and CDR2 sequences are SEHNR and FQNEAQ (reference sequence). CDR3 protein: CASSLEALRSEAFF. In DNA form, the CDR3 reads TGTGCCAGCAGCTTAGAGGCCCTCAGGTCTGAAGCTTTCTTT.

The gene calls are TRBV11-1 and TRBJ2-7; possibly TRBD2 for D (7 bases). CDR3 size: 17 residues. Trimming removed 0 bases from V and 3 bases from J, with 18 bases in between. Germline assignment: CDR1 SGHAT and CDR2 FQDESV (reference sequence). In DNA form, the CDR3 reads TGTGCCAGCAGCTTAGCCGGGGCGGTGGGGGGGCACTACGAGCAGTACTTC. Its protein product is CASSLAGAVGGHYEQYF.

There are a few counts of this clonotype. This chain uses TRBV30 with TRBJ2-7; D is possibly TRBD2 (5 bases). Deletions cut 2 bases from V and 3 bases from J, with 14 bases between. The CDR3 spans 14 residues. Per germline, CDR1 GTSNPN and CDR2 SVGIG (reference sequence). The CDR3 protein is CAWSLTGSIYEQYF. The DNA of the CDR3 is TGTGCCTGGAGTCTCACTGGGAGTATCTACGAGCAGTACTTC.

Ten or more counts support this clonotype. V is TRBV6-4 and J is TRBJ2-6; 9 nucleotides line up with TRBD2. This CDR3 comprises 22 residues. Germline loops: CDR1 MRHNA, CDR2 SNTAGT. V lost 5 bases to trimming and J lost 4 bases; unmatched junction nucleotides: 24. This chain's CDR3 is CASSPFTPPTSGLETGANVLTF. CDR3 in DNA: TGTGCCAGCAGTCCCTTTACCCCTCCAACTAGCGGGCTCGAAACGGGGGCCAACGTCCTGACTTTC.

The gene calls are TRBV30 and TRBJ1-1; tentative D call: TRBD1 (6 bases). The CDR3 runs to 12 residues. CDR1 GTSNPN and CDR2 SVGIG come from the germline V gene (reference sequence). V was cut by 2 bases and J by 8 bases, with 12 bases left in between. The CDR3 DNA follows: TGTGCCTGGAGTAGGGGGTTACCCGAAGCTTTCTTT. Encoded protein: CAWSRGLPEAFF.

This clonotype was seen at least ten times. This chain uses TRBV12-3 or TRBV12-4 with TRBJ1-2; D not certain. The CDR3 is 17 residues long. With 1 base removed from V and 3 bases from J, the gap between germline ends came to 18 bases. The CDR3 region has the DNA TGTGCCAGCAGTTTAGTTAGGACGCCAGGCAGAGACTATGGCTACACCTTC. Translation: CASSLVRTPGRDYGYTF.

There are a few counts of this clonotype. CDR3 loop: CASGPGGVDGYTF. In nucleotides, the CDR3 is TGTGCCAGCGGCCCAGGAGGGGTCGATGGCTACACCTTC. This chain connects TRBV5-6 to TRBJ1-2; a possible D gene is TRBD1 (5 bases). Germline CDR1 reads SGHDT; CDR2 reads YYEEEE. CDR3 length: 13 residues. Trimming removed 7 bases at V and 6 bases at J, with 16 bases between.

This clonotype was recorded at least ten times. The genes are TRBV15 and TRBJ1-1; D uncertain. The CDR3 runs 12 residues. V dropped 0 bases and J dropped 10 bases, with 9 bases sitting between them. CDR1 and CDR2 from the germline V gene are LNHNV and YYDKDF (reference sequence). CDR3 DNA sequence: TGTGCCACCAGCAGAGATCACCCCCCAGCTTTCTTT. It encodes CATSRDHPPAFF.

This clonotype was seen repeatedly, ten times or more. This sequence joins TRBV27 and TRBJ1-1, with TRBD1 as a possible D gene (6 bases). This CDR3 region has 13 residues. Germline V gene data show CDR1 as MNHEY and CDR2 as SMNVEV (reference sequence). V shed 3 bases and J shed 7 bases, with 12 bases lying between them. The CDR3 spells CASSLSRGDEAFF. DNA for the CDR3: TGTGCCAGCAGTTTGTCCAGGGGCGATGAAGCTTTCTTT.

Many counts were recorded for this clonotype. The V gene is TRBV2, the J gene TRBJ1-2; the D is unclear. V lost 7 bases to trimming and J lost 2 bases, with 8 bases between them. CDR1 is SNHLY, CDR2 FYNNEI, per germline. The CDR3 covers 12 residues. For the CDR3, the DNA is TGTGCCAGCAAGAGCGTGAACTATGGCTACACCTTC. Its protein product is CASKSVNYGYTF.

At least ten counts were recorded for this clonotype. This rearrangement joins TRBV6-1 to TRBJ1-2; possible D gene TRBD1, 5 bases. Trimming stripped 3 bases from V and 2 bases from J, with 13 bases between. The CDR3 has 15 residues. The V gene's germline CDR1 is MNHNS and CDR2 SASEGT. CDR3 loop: CASSDIVEGNYGYTF. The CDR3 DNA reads TGTGCCAGCAGTGATATCGTTGAGGGGAACTATGGCTACACCTTC.